The clone carrying this TCR beta chain occurred once. Its antigen is as yet unknown. Every one of the patients relapsed after autologous stem cell transplantation (brentuximab vedotin exposure was variable). Sequencing was performed with immunoSEQ multiplex PCR; in TCRdb, only in-frame clones are kept and a portion is missing. The repertoire holds nearly 55,000 clones, with over 70% as singletons. The CDR3 sequence is 14 residues long. The V end lost 0 bases, the J end lost 7 bases, and 12 bases lay between the germline ends. Germline V lookup: CDR1 LGHNA, CDR2 YSLEER. This sample is part of a study of PD-1 blockade in classical Hodgkin lymphoma. The overall study: Patients were administered nivolumab (3 mg/kg intravenously) every 2 weeks. General study points: Possibly reflecting disease activity or prior therapy, repertoire differences have causes that remain undefined. Exclusion was the outcome for patients who began nivolumab under 1 year after ASCT.

The material sequenced was peripheral blood mononuclear cells (PBMCs), taken at baseline. The receptor's source is a human donor with classical Hodgkin lymphoma. The rearrangement links TRBV4-3 to TRBJ1-2, with unresolved D. As DNA, the CDR3 is TGCGCCAGCAGCCAAGATCACACCCGGGTTGGCTACACCTTC. This sequence encodes CASSQDHTRVGYTF.